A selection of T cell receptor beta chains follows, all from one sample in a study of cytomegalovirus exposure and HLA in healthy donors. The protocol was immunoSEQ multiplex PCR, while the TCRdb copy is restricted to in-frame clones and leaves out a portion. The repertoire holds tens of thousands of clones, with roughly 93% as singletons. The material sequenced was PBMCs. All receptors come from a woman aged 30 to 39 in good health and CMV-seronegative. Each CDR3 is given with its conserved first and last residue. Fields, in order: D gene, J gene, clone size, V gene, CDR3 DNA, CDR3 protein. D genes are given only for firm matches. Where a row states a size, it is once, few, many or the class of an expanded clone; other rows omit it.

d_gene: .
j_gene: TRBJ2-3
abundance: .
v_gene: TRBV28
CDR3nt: TGTGCCAGCAGTTCCCGGGGGACGGGAGTGGGAGATACGCAGTATTTT
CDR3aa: CASSSRGTGVGDTQYF

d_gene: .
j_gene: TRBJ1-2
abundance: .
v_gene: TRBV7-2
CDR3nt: TGTGCCAGCAGCTTATCCAGGACAGCTAACTATGGCTACACCTTC
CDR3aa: CASSLSRTANYGYTF

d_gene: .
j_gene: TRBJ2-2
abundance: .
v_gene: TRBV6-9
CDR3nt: TGTGCCAGTCAGGGGTTCACCGGGGAGCTGTTTTTT
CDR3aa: CASQGFTGELFF

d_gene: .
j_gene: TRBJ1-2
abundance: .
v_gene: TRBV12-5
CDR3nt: TGTGCTAGTGGTTTAGGGGGGGGAGGCGGCTACACCTTC
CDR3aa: CASGLGGGGGYTF

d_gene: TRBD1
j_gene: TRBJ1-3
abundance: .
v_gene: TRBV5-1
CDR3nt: TGCGCCAGCAGCCCGGGTAGGGGACAGGGTGCCGGAAACACCATATATTTT
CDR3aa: CASSPGRGQGAGNTIYF

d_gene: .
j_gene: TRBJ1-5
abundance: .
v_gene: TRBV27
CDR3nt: TGTGCCAGCAGTTTCGGGGTCGGCCGTGGAGGCAATCAGCCCCAGCATTTT
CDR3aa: CASSFGVGRGGNQPQHF

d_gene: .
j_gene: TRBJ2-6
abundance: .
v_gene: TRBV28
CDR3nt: TGTGCCAGCAGTTTAGAAATGCCAGGCCCCTCTGGGGCCAACGTCCTGACTTTC
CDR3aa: CASSLEMPGPSGANVLTF

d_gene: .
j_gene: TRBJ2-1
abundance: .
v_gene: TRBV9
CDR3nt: TGTGCCAGCAGCGTAGACCCTACAGGCTACAATGAGCAGTTCTTC
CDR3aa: CASSVDPTGYNEQFF

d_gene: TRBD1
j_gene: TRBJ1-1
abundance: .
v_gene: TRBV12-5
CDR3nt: TGTGCTAGTGGTGGACAGGGGCCCAACACTGAAGCTTTCTTT
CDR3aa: CASGGQGPNTEAFF

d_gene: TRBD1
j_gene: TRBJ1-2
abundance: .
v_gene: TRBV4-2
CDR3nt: TGTGCCAGCAGCCGAGTAAGGGAGGGACAGGGTAATGGCTACACCTTC
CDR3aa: CASSRVREGQGNGYTF

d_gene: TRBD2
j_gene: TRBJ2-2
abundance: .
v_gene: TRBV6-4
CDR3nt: TGTGCCAGCAGCGCTAGCGGGGGGGACCCCGGGGAGCTGTTTTTT
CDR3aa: CASSASGGDPGELFF

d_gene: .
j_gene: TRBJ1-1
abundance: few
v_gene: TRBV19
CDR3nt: TGTGCCAGTAGTCCTCCGGGATATAACACTGAAGCTTTCTTT
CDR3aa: CASSPPGYNTEAFF

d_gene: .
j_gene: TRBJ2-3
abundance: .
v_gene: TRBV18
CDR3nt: TGTGCCAGCTCACCCACAGGGGATACGCAGTATTTT
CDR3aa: CASSPTGDTQYF

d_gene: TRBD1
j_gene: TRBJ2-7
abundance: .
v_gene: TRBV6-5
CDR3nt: TGTGCCAGCAGTTACCGGGGACAGGACTACTACGAGCAGTACTTC
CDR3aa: CASSYRGQDYYEQYF

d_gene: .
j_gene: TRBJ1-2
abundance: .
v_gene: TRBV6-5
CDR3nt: TGTGCCAGCAAATCTCCAGGGTATGGCTACACCTTC
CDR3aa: CASKSPGYGYTF

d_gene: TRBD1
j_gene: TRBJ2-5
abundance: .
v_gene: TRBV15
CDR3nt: TGTGCCACCAGCAGGGTACAGGGGGCGAACCAGTACTTC
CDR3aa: CATSRVQGANQYF

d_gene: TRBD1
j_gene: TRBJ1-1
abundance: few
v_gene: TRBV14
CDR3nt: TGTGCCAGCAGCCCACAGGGGATTGAAGCTTTCTTT
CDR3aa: CASSPQGIEAFF

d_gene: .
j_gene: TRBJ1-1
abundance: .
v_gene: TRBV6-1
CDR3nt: TGTGCCTCGCAAGCCATGAACACTGAAGCTTTCTTT
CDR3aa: CASQAMNTEAFF

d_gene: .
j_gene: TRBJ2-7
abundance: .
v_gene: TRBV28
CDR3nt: TGTGCCAGCAGTTTAGGGGGGGGCCTAGCCTACGAGCAGTACTTC
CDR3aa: CASSLGGGLAYEQYF

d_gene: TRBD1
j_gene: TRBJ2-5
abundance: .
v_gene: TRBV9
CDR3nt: TGTGCCAGCAGCGTCCAGGGGGCAGTCCAAGAGACCCAGTACTTC
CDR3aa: CASSVQGAVQETQYF

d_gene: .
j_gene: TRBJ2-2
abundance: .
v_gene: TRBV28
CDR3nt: TGTGCCAGCCGAAACAGGGGACTGATCACCGGGGAGCTGTTTTTT
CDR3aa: CASRNRGLITGELFF

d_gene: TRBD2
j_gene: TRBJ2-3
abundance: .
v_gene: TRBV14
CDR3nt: TGTGCCAGCAGCTCCCAGCGGGGTCCTAGCACAGATACGCAGTATTTT
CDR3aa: CASSSQRGPSTDTQYF

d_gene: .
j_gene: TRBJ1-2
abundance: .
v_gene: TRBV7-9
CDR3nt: TGTGCCAGCAGCTTAGGTGGGACACTCCTTCCAACTAACTATGGCTACACCTTC
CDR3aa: CASSLGGTLLPTNYGYTF

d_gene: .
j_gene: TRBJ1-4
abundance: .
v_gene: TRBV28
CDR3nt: TGTGCCAGCAGCTATTCAAGCGCAACTAATGAAAAACTGTTTTTT
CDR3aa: CASSYSSATNEKLFF

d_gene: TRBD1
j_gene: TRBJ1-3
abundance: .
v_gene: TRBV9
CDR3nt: TGTGCCAGCAGCGTAGAGGGACAGGGATCTGGAAACACCATATATTTT
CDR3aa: CASSVEGQGSGNTIYF

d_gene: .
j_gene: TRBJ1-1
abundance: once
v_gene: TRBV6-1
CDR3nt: TGTGCCAGCAGTGAAGCACTAGGGAGGGCCACTGAAGCTTTCTTT
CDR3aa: CASSEALGRATEAFF

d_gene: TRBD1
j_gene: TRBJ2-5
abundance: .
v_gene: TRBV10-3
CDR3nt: TGTGCCATCAGTGAGTCGTGGAGACAGGGTAGAGAGACCCAGTACTTC
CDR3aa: CAISESWRQGRETQYF

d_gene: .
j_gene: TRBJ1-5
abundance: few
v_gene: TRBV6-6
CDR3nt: TGTGCCAGCAGCAACCTAGCAGGGGATCAGCCCCAGCATTTT
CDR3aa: CASSNLAGDQPQHF

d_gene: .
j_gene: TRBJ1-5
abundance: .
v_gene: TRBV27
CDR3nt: TGTGCCAGCAGTTTTCGGGTTTTCAGCAATCAGCCCCAGCATTTT
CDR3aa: CASSFRVFSNQPQHF

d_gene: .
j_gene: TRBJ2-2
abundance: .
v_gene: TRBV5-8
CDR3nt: TGTGCCAGCAGCTTTCGGGTCCTGGCCGGGGAGCTGTTTTTT
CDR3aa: CASSFRVLAGELFF

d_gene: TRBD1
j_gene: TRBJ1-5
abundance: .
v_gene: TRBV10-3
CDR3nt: TGTGCCATCAGTGCGGGACAGGGGAGCAATCAGCCCCAGCATTTT
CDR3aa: CAISAGQGSNQPQHF

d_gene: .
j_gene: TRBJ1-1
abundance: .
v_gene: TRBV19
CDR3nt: TGTGCCAGTAGGAGGCAGATGAACACTGAAGCTTTCTTT
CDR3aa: CASRRQMNTEAFF

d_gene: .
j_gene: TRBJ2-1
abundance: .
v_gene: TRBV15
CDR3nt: TGTGCCACCAGCAGAGATAATCCGAGCTCCTACAATGAGCAGTTCTTC
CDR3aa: CATSRDNPSSYNEQFF

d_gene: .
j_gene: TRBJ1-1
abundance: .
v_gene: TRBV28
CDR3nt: TGTGCCAGCAGTCGGACAGCCATGAACACTGAAGCTTTCTTT
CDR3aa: CASSRTAMNTEAFF

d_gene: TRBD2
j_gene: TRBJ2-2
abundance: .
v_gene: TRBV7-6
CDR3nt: TGTGCCAGCAGCCCATATCGGACTAGCGGGGGGACTAGCACCGGGGAGCTGTTTTTT
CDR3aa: CASSPYRTSGGTSTGELFF

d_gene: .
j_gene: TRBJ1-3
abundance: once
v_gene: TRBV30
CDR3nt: TGTGCCTGGAGCAGCTCTGGAAACACCATATATTTT
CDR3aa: CAWSSSGNTIYF

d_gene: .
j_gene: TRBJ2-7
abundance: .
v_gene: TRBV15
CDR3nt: TGTGCCACCAGCAGAGAGGATCGGGAAAAGCAGTACTTC
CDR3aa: CATSREDREKQYF

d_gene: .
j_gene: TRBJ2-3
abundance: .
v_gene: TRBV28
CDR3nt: TGTGCCAGCAGTTCGCCCGGGACAGATACGCAGTATTTT
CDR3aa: CASSSPGTDTQYF

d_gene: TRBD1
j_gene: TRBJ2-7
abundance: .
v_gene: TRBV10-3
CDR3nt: TGTGCCTCGAGCGACAGGGCCTACGAGCAGTACTTC
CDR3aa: CASSDRAYEQYF

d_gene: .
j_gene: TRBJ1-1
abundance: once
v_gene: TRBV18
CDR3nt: TGTGCCAGCTCCTCGGGGAACACTGAAGCTTTCTTT
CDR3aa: CASSSGNTEAFF

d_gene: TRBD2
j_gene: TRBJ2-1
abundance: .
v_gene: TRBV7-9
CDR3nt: TGTGCCAGCAGCTTAGGTAGGACTAGCGGGGACAATGAGCAGTTCTTC
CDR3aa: CASSLGRTSGDNEQFF

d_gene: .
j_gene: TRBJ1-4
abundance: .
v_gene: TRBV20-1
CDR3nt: TGCAGTGCCTATAATGAAAAACTGTTTTTT
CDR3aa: CSAYNEKLFF

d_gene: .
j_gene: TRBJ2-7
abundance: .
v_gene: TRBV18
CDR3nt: TGTGCCAGCTCACCGGGGCTAACCTACGAGCAGTACTTC
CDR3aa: CASSPGLTYEQYF